The rows below give T cell receptor beta chains drawn from one sample of a study of T cell clones after liver transplantation. Here immunoSEQ multiplex PCR was the method, and the copy in TCRdb shows in-frame clones only, minus some. The repertoire has tens of thousands of clones, about 80% of them found once; the top ten carry approximately 0.73%. The sample was CD4+ T cells from blood, taken 12 months after liver transplant. The receptors derive from a human patient who received a liver transplant. The T cells may come from the graft donor. Both conserved end residues are part of each CDR3. D genes are given only for firm matches. A clone size is listed for some rows: how often the clone was seen (once, few, many), or a class if it is expanded.

V: TRBV9
size: -
D: TRBD1
length: 15
J: TRBJ2-7
CDR3: CASSVGDSANYEQYF
DNA: TGTGCCAGCAGCGTAGGGGACAGTGCAAACTACGAGCAGTACTTC

V: TRBV7-2
size: -
D: -
length: 14
J: TRBJ1-3
CDR3: CASSLGAGRNTIYF
DNA: TGTGCCAGCAGCTTAGGCGCCGGACGAAACACCATATATTTT

V: TRBV9
size: -
D: TRBD2
length: 15
J: TRBJ2-2
CDR3: CASSVGSSGDGELFF
DNA: TGTGCCAGCAGCGTAGGTTCTAGCGGTGACGGGGAGCTGTTTTTT

V: TRBV7-8
size: -
D: -
length: 12
J: TRBJ1-2
CDR3: CASSWARGGYTF
DNA: TGTGCCAGCAGCTGGGCGAGGGGTGGCTACACCTTC

V: TRBV5-1
size: -
D: TRBD1
length: 15
J: TRBJ2-7
CDR3: CASSPQPGQGDEQYF
DNA: TGCGCCAGCAGCCCCCAACCGGGACAGGGGGACGAGCAGTACTTC

V: TRBV2
size: few
D: -
length: 14
J: TRBJ1-2
CDR3: CASSMSGHNYGYTF
DNA: TGTGCCAGCAGTATGTCGGGACATAACTATGGCTACACCTTC

V: TRBV11-2
size: -
D: -
length: 16
J: TRBJ2-4
CDR3: CASSQGSPLAKNIQYF
DNA: TGTGCCAGCAGTCAAGGGAGCCCTCTAGCCAAAAACATTCAGTACTTC

V: TRBV9
size: -
D: -
length: 15
J: TRBJ2-7
CDR3: CASSPTSEGGYEQYF
DNA: TGTGCCAGCAGCCCCACCTCGGAGGGAGGCTACGAGCAGTACTTC

V: TRBV7-2
size: -
D: -
length: 15
J: TRBJ1-4
CDR3: CASSPNQGLYEKLFF
DNA: TGTGCCAGCAGCCCAAATCAGGGACTTTATGAAAAACTGTTTTTT

V: TRBV28
size: few
D: -
length: 14
J: TRBJ2-7
CDR3: CASSSPPGAYEQYF
DNA: TGTGCCAGCAGTTCCCCCCCGGGGGCCTACGAGCAGTACTTC

V: TRBV4-3
size: -
D: -
length: 15
J: TRBJ1-4
CDR3: CASSRLRGAGEKLFF
DNA: TGCGCCAGCAGCCGCCTAAGGGGGGCTGGAGAAAAACTGTTTTTT

V: TRBV19
size: few
D: TRBD1
length: 18
J: TRBJ1-5
CDR3: CASSIKGQGADSNQPQHF
DNA: TGTGCCAGTAGTATAAAGGGACAGGGGGCCGATAGCAATCAGCCCCAGCATTTT

V: TRBV9
size: -
D: TRBD2
length: 16
J: TRBJ2-1
CDR3: CASSVEASGGYNEQFF
DNA: TGTGCCAGCAGCGTAGAGGCTAGCGGAGGGTACAATGAGCAGTTCTTC

V: TRBV6-5
size: -
D: -
length: 15
J: TRBJ1-3
CDR3: CASSYDGVSGNTIYF
DNA: TGTGCCAGCAGTTACGATGGGGTCTCTGGAAACACCATATATTTT

V: TRBV5-1
size: -
D: -
length: 14
J: TRBJ2-1
CDR3: CASSLTSSYNEQFF
DNA: TGCGCCAGCAGCTTGACTAGCTCCTACAATGAGCAGTTCTTC

V: TRBV18
size: -
D: -
length: 15
J: TRBJ2-6
CDR3: CASSPRSTGANVLTF
DNA: TGTGCCAGCTCACCCCGGTCGACTGGGGCCAACGTCCTGACTTTC

V: TRBV5-6
size: -
D: -
length: 15
J: TRBJ2-6
CDR3: CASSLGVSGANVLTF
DNA: TGTGCCAGCAGCTTGGGAGTCTCTGGGGCCAACGTCCTGACTTTC

V: TRBV19
size: -
D: TRBD1
length: 12
J: TRBJ1-5
CDR3: CASQQGSQPQHF
DNA: TGTGCCAGCCAACAGGGGAGTCAGCCCCAGCATTTT

V: TRBV28
size: few
D: TRBD1
length: 18
J: TRBJ2-2
CDR3: CASSLRRDSGGNTGELFF
DNA: TGTGCCAGCAGCCTGAGACGCGACTCAGGGGGAAACACCGGGGAGCTGTTTTTT

V: TRBV7-2
size: -
D: -
length: 17
J: TRBJ1-3
CDR3: CASSLEGGWFSGNTIYF
DNA: TGTGCCAGCAGCTTAGAGGGGGGCTGGTTTTCTGGAAACACCATATATTTT

V: TRBV28
size: -
D: -
length: 13
J: TRBJ2-2
CDR3: CASSPRWAGELFF
DNA: TGTGCCAGCAGTCCCCGTTGGGCCGGGGAGCTGTTTTTT

V: TRBV19
size: -
D: -
length: 15
J: TRBJ2-2
CDR3: CASSHRGVGPGELFF
DNA: TGTGCCAGTAGCCACCGAGGAGTCGGCCCCGGGGAGCTGTTTTTT